This TCR beta chain comes out of a study of OX40 agonist ivuxolimab in advanced cancers. Clones were sequenced by immunoSEQ multiplex PCR, and TCRdb holds only the in-frame ones, with some missing. The sample lists fewer than 95,000 clones, approximately 89% occurring once. Patients were ruled out by autoimmune disease history or systemic immunosuppression. Blood sampling was done at baseline, cycle 4 day 1, and cycle 7 day 1. Turning to this clone: Antigen specificity is unknown.

Findings and limits, study-wide: Low normalized T-cell clonal expansion was additionally recorded for some nonresponders.

The sample consisted of CD4+ or CD8+ T cells sorted from blood, taken in a trial of the OX40 agonist ivuxolimab. The TCR originated in an adult with an advanced solid tumor such as melanoma, head and neck, liver or kidney cancer.

DNA for the CDR3: TGTGCCAGCAGCTTGGGGGGTAGGCAAGAGACCCAGTACTTC. Protein sequence: CASSLGGRQETQYF. The genes are TRBV5-4 and TRBJ2-5; D not resolved. This CDR3 region has 14 residues. The ends were cut back, 0 bases at V and 2 bases at J, with 8 bases in the middle. Germline V lookup: CDR1 SGHNT, CDR2 YYREEE (reference sequence).